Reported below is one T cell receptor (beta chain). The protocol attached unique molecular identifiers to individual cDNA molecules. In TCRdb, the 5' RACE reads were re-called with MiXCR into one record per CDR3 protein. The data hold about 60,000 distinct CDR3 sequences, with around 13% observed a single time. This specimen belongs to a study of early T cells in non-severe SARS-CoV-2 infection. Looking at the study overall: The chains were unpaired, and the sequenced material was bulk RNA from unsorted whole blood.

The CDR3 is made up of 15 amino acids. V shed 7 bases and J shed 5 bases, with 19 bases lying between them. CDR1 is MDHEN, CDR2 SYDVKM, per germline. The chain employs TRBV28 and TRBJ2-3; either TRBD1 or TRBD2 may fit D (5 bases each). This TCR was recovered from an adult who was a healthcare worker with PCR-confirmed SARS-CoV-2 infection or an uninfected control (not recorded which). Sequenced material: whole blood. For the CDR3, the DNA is TGTGCCAGCACCCCTGGGGGATCCCGACAAGATACGCAGTATTTT. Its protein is CASTPGGSRQDTQYF.